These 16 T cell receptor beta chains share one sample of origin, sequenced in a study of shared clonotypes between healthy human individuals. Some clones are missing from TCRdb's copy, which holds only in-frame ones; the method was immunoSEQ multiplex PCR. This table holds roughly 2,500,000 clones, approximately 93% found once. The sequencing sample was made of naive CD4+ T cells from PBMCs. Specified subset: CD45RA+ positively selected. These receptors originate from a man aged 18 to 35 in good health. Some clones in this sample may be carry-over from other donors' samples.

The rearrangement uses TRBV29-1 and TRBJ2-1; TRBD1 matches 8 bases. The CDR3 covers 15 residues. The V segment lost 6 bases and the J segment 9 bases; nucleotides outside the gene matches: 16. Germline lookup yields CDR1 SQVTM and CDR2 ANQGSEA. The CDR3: CSVQRRTGGESEQFF. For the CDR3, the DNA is TGCAGCGTCCAACGCCGAACAGGGGGAGAGAGTGAGCAGTTCTTC.

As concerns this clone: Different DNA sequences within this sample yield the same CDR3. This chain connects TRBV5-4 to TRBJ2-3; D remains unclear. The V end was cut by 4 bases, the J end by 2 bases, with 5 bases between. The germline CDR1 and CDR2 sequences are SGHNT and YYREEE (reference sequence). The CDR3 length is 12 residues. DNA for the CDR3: TGTGCCAGCAGCAAGTCCACAGATACGCAGTATTTT. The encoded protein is CASSKSTDTQYF.

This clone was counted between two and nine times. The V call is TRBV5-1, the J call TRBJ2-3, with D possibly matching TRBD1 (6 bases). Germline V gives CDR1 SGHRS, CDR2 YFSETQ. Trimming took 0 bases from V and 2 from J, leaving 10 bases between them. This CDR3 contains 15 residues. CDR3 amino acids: CASSLAGQYTDTQYF. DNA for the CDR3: TGCGCCAGCAGCTTGGCCGGACAGTACACAGATACGCAGTATTTT.

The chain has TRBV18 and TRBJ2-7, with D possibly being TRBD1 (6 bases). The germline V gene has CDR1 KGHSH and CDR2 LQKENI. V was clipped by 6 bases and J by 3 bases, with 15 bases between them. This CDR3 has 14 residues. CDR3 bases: TGTGCCAGCTCTGCCGGGACACAAGGCTACGAGCAGTACTTC. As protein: CASSAGTQGYEQYF.

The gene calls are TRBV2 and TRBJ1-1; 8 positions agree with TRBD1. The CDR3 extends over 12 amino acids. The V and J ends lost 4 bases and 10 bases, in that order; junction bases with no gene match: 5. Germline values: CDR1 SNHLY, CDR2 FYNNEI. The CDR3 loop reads CASSGETGAAFF. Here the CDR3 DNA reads TGTGCCAGCAGTGGCGAGACAGGGGCAGCTTTCTTT. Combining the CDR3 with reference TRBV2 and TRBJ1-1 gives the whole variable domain EPEVTQTPSHQVTQMGQEVILRCVPISNHLYFYWYRQILGQKVEFLVSFYNNEISEKSEIFDDQFSVERPDGSNFTLKIRSTKLEDSAMYFCASSGETGAAFFGQGTRLTVV.

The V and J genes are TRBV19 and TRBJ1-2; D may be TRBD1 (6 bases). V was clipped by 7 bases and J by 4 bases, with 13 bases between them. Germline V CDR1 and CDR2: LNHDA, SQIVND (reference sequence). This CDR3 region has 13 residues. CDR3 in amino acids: CASKQGGRYGYTF. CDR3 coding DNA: TGTGCCAGTAAACAGGGCGGTCGCTATGGCTACACCTTC.

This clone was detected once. The CDR3 nucleotides are TGTGCCAGCATTTTTCAGGGCCGCTGGGGGGATGGCTACACCTTC. Residues: CASIFQGRWGDGYTF. The chain combines TRBV28 with TRBJ1-2; a possible D gene is TRBD1 (5 bases). Germline CDR1 and CDR2: MDHEN and SYDVKM. V lost 7 bases, J lost 6 bases, and 21 bases lay in between. This CDR3 has 15 residues.

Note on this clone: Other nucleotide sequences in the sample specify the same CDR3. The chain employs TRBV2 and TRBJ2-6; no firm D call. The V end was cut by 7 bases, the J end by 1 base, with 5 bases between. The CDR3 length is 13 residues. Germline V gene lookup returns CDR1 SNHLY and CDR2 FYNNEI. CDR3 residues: CASKSSGANVLTF. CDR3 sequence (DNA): TGTGCCAGCAAATCTTCTGGGGCCAACGTCCTGACTTTC. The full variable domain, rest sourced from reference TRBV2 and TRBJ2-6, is EPEVTQTPSHQVTQMGQEVILRCVPISNHLYFYWYRQILGQKVEFLVSFYNNEISEKSEIFDDQFSVERPDGSNFTLKIRSTKLEDSAMYFCASKSSGANVLTFGAGSRLTVL.

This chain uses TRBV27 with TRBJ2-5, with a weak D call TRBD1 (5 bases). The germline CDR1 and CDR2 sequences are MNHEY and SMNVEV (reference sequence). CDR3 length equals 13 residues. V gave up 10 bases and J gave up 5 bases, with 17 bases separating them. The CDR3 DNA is TGTGCCACCCAAGGACATCCCGCGGAGACCCAGTACTTC. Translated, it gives CATQGHPAETQYF.

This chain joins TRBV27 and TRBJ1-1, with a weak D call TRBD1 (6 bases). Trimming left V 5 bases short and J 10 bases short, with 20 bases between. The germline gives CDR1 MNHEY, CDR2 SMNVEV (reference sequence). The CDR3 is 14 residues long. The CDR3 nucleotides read TGTGCCAGCAGTGCGCCAGGGGATCGCTTTGGAGCTTTCTTT. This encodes CASSAPGDRFGAFF.

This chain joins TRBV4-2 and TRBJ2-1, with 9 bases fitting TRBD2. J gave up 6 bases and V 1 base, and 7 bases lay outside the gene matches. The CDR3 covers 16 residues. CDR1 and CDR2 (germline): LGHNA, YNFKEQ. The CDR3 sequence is CASSQVSLAGSNEQFF. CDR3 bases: TGTGCCAGCAGCCAAGTAAGTCTAGCGGGAAGCAATGAGCAGTTCTTC.

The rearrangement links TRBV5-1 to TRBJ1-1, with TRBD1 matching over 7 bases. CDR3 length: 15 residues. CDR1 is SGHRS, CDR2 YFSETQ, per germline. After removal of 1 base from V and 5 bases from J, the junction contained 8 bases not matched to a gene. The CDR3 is CASSLIPARGTEAFF. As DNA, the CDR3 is TGCGCCAGCAGCTTGATTCCGGCCAGGGGGACTGAAGCTTTCTTT.

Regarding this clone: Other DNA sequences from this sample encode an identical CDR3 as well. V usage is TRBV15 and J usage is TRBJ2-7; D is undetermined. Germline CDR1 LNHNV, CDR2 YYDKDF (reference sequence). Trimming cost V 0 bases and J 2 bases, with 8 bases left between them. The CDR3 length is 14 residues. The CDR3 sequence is CATSRDRTAYEQYF. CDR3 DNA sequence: TGTGCCACCAGCAGAGATCGGACCGCCTACGAGCAGTACTTC.

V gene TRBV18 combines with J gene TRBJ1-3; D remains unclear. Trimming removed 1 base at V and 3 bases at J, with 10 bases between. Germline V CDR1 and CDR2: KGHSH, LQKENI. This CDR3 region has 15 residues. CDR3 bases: TGTGCCAGCTCACCACTATCAGGAAATGGAAACACCATATATTTT. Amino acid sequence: CASSPLSGNGNTIYF.

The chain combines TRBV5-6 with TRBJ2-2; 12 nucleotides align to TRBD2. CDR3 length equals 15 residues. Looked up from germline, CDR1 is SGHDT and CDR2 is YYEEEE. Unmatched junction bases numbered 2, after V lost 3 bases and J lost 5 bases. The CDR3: CASSSSGRATGELFF. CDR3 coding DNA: TGTGCCAGCAGCTCTAGCGGGAGGGCGACCGGGGAGCTGTTTTTT.

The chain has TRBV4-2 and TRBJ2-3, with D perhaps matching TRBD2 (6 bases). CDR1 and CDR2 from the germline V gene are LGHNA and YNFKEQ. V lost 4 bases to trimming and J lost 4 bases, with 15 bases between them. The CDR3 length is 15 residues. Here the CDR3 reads CASSPRGGGADTQYF. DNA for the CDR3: TGTGCCAGCAGCCCAAGAGGCGGCGGGGCAGATACGCAGTATTTT.